A selection of T cell receptor beta chains follows, all from one sample in a study of response to subunit inactivated influenza vaccine. TCRdb recomputed calls from the RT-PCR reads with MiXCR, one row per CDR3 protein. The table includes approximately 530,000 distinct CDR3 sequences, approximately 13% detected once. This material consisted of PBMCs from blood, taken roughly 48 days after vaccination. Every receptor here comes from a man aged 50 to 59 who received an inactivated influenza vaccine. CDR3s include the opening cysteine and the closing phenylalanine or tryptophan. A D gene is named only where the DNA matches it firmly. Expanded clones are given a class, and other clones once, few, many or no size at all.

abundance: -; d_gene: TRBD1; j_gene: TRBJ2-7; v_gene: TRBV30; CDR3aa: CAWRTGTGSYEQYF; CDR3nt: TGTGCCTGGAGGACCGGGACAGGGTCCTACGAGCAGTACTTC
abundance: -; d_gene: TRBD1; j_gene: TRBJ2-3; v_gene: TRBV20-1; CDR3aa: CSAVPGQSTDTQYF; CDR3nt: TGCAGTGCTGTTCCGGGACAGAGCACAGATACGCAGTATTTT
abundance: few; d_gene: -; j_gene: TRBJ2-7; v_gene: TRBV10-3; CDR3aa: CASAGHSYEQYF; CDR3nt: TGTGCCTCAGCGGGCCACTCCTACGAGCAGTACTTC
abundance: -; d_gene: -; j_gene: TRBJ1-5; v_gene: TRBV24-1; CDR3aa: CATSEADSTNQPQHF; CDR3nt: TGTGCCACCAGTGAGGCCGACAGCACTAATCAGCCCCAGCATTTT
abundance: few; d_gene: TRBD1; j_gene: TRBJ2-1; v_gene: TRBV7-2; CDR3aa: CASSRDRGLWQFF; CDR3nt: TGTGCCAGCAGCCGGGACAGGGGCCTTTGGCAGTTCTTC
abundance: -; d_gene: TRBD1; j_gene: TRBJ1-2; v_gene: TRBV6-2/TRBV6-3; CDR3aa: CASSWGQDYGYTF; CDR3nt: TGTGCCAGCAGCTGGGGACAGGACTATGGCTACACCTTC
abundance: -; d_gene: TRBD2; j_gene: TRBJ2-5; v_gene: TRBV7-9; CDR3aa: CASSPGGGLALETQYF; CDR3nt: TGTGCCAGCAGCCCCGGTGGGGGACTAGCGTTGGAGACCCAGTACTTC
abundance: -; d_gene: -; j_gene: TRBJ2-7; v_gene: TRBV10-3; CDR3aa: CAISNAYEQYF; CDR3nt: TGTGCCATCAGCAATGCCTACGAGCAGTACTTC
abundance: -; d_gene: -; j_gene: TRBJ2-7; v_gene: TRBV6-2/TRBV6-3; CDR3aa: CASKRSGNHEQYF; CDR3nt: TGTGCCAGCAAGCGCTCAGGGAACCACGAGCAGTACTTC
abundance: -; d_gene: TRBD1; j_gene: TRBJ2-2; v_gene: TRBV7-3; CDR3aa: CATGQGGVGELFF; CDR3nt: TGTGCCACTGGACAGGGGGGGGTCGGGGAGCTGTTTTTT
abundance: -; d_gene: -; j_gene: TRBJ2-3; v_gene: TRBV11-2; CDR3aa: CASSLGSDGGTQYF; CDR3nt: TGTGCCAGCAGCTTAGGGTCAGACGGAGGGACGCAGTATTTT
abundance: many; d_gene: TRBD2; j_gene: TRBJ2-1; v_gene: TRBV7-9; CDR3aa: CASILAGGPWDNEQFF; CDR3nt: TGTGCCAGCATCCTAGCGGGAGGGCCTTGGGACAATGAGCAGTTCTTC
abundance: -; d_gene: -; j_gene: TRBJ1-6; v_gene: TRBV12-3/TRBV12-4; CDR3aa: CASMRRGSYNSPLHF; CDR3nt: TGTGCCAGCATGCGGCGGGGTTCCTATAATTCACCCCTCCACTTT
abundance: -; d_gene: TRBD2; j_gene: TRBJ2-7; v_gene: TRBV6-2/TRBV6-3; CDR3aa: CASSYGTSGYSSYEQYF; CDR3nt: TGTGCCAGCAGTTACGGGACTAGCGGATACAGCTCCTACGAGCAGTACTTC
abundance: few; d_gene: TRBD1; j_gene: TRBJ2-5; v_gene: TRBV7-2; CDR3aa: CASSLQGVETQYF; CDR3nt: TGTGCCAGCAGCTTACAGGGGGTGGAGACCCAGTACTTC
abundance: -; d_gene: -; j_gene: TRBJ2-7; v_gene: TRBV5-1; CDR3aa: CASSLEGIPWYEQYF; CDR3nt: TGCGCCAGCAGCTTGGAAGGGATTCCGTGGTACGAGCAGTACTTC
abundance: few; d_gene: -; j_gene: TRBJ2-1; v_gene: TRBV10-3; CDR3aa: CAISEDGGPYNEQFF; CDR3nt: TGTGCCATCAGTGAGGACGGGGGGCCCTACAATGAGCAGTTCTTC
abundance: -; d_gene: -; j_gene: TRBJ2-7; v_gene: TRBV3-1; CDR3aa: CASSQGVRNEQYF; CDR3nt: TGTGCCAGCAGCCAAGGAGTTAGAAACGAGCAGTACTTC
abundance: -; d_gene: TRBD2; j_gene: TRBJ2-4; v_gene: TRBV27; CDR3aa: CASSPSGGTKNIQYF; CDR3nt: TGTGCCAGCAGCCCTAGCGGCGGGACCAAAAACATTCAGTACTTC
abundance: few; d_gene: -; j_gene: TRBJ1-1; v_gene: TRBV28; CDR3aa: CANSLSVNTEAFF; CDR3nt: TGTGCCAACAGTTTGAGTGTGAACACTGAAGCTTTCTTT
abundance: -; d_gene: -; j_gene: TRBJ2-2; v_gene: TRBV7-6; CDR3aa: CASSVSTSGWPGELFF; CDR3nt: TGTGCCAGCAGCGTATCGACGAGCGGGTGGCCCGGGGAGCTGTTTTTT
abundance: few; d_gene: -; j_gene: TRBJ2-6; v_gene: TRBV5-1; CDR3aa: CASSLASRVSGANVLTF; CDR3nt: TGCGCCAGCAGCTTGGCCTCCAGGGTCTCGGGGGCCAACGTCCTGACTTTC
abundance: few; d_gene: TRBD1; j_gene: TRBJ1-1; v_gene: TRBV2; CDR3aa: CARNGDRLHEAFF; CDR3nt: TGTGCCAGAAACGGGGACAGGTTGCATGAAGCTTTCTTT
abundance: -; d_gene: -; j_gene: TRBJ2-7; v_gene: TRBV27; CDR3aa: CASRRSLSEQYF; CDR3nt: TGTGCCAGCAGGCGCTCTTTATCCGAGCAGTACTTC
abundance: few; d_gene: -; j_gene: TRBJ2-3; v_gene: TRBV20-1; CDR3aa: CSARDLAIIQDTQYF; CDR3nt: TGCAGTGCTAGAGATCTTGCCATCATACAAGATACGCAGTATTTT
abundance: few; d_gene: -; j_gene: TRBJ2-3; v_gene: TRBV5-1; CDR3aa: CASTSGRAVDTQYF; CDR3nt: TGCGCCAGCACCAGCGGGCGGGCCGTAGATACGCAGTATTTT
abundance: -; d_gene: TRBD1; j_gene: TRBJ2-7; v_gene: TRBV5-1; CDR3aa: CASSEGQATYEQYF; CDR3nt: TGCGCCAGCAGCGAGGGACAGGCCACCTACGAGCAGTACTTC
abundance: few; d_gene: -; j_gene: TRBJ2-7; v_gene: TRBV7-2; CDR3aa: CASSLREYLDEQYF; CDR3nt: TGTGCCAGCAGCTTAAGGGAGTACCTCGACGAGCAGTACTTC
abundance: few; d_gene: TRBD2; j_gene: TRBJ2-1; v_gene: TRBV20-1; CDR3aa: CSANPAGGRVNEQFF; CDR3nt: TGCAGTGCCAACCCAGCGGGAGGTCGGGTCAATGAGCAGTTCTTC
abundance: few; d_gene: -; j_gene: TRBJ1-2; v_gene: TRBV6-2/TRBV6-3; CDR3aa: CASSATGRRGYTF; CDR3nt: TGTGCCAGCAGTGCCACAGGGAGACGGGGCTACACCTTC
abundance: -; d_gene: -; j_gene: TRBJ1-2; v_gene: TRBV20-1; CDR3aa: CSASRETGYTF; CDR3nt: TGCAGTGCTAGTCGGGAGACAGGCTACACCTTC
abundance: -; d_gene: -; j_gene: TRBJ2-5; v_gene: TRBV20-1; CDR3aa: CSARGWEQETQYF; CDR3nt: TGCAGTGCTAGAGGCTGGGAACAAGAGACCCAGTACTTC